These T cell receptor beta chains were read from a single sample in a study of regulatory T cells in long-lasting Graves disease. In TCRdb, the multiplex PCR reads were re-called with MiXCR into one record per CDR3 protein. The sample consists of about 470,000 distinct CDR3 sequences, 20% to 25% of them appearing once. Here the sequenced sample was peripheral blood mononuclear cells (PBMCs), taken when the disease was refractory, from a patient treated with antithyroid drugs. The receptors come from a female donor with Graves disease. Both conserved end residues are part of each CDR3. D genes are given only for firm matches. The size field is filled for only some rows; it gives once, few, many or a size class.

V gene	clone size	CDR3 length	J gene	D gene	CDR3 DNA	CDR3 protein
TRBV11-2	many	15	TRBJ2-7	NA	TGTGCCAGCAGCTTAGATGGCGGACTAAACTACGAGCAGTACTTC	CASSLDGGLNYEQYF
TRBV5-1	many	12	TRBJ2-2	NA	TGCGCCAGCAGCACAGGACCCGGGGAGCTGTTTTTT	CASSTGPGELFF
TRBV6-5	many	15	TRBJ1-1	TRBD1	TGTGCCAGCAGTTACTTTCCTGGACAGGGTTACGGAGCTTTCTTT	CASSYFPGQGYGAFF
TRBV7-3	NA	16	TRBJ2-2	TRBD1	TGTGCCAGCAGCTTAAAGGCAGGGGGCTCGACCGGGGAGCTGTTTTTT	CASSLKAGGSTGELFF
TRBV7-9	NA	17	TRBJ2-1	NA	TGTGCCAGCAGTTTGGCCAACTTTGGGATATCCTACAATGAGCAGTTCTTC	CASSLANFGISYNEQFF
TRBV7-8	many	11	TRBJ2-5	NA	TGTGCTAGCGGTCTACAAGAGACCCAGTACTTC	CASGLQETQYF
TRBV29-1	many	14	TRBJ1-1	NA	TGCAGCGTTGTTGGGGGGAATCTGGGCACTGAAGCTTTCTTT	CSVVGGNLGTEAFF
TRBV7-9	NA	16	TRBJ1-1	TRBD1	TGTGCCAGCAGCTCTCTGACAGGGGGTATGAACACTGAAGCTTTCTTT	CASSSLTGGMNTEAFF
TRBV28	NA	16	TRBJ2-3	TRBD2	TGTGCCAGCAGTTGGACTAGCGGAGGTTCCACAGATACGCAGTATTTT	CASSWTSGGSTDTQYF
TRBV28	few	17	TRBJ2-1	TRBD2	TGTGCCAGCAGTTTGACTCCAGGACTAGCGGTGTACAATGAGCAGTTCTTC	CASSLTPGLAVYNEQFF
TRBV27	few	15	TRBJ1-6	TRBD1	TGTGCCAGCAGCCGTCCCGGGACAGGGTTGTCACCCCTCCACTTT	CASSRPGTGLSPLHF
TRBV27	many	16	TRBJ2-7	NA	TGTGCCAGCAGCCTAACTAGATTTGCGAGCTCCTACGAGCAGTACTTC	CASSLTRFASSYEQYF
TRBV5-1	few	16	TRBJ1-2	NA	TGCGCCAGCAGCTTGCCCCAGGACAACGTAGTCTATGGCTACACCTTC	CASSLPQDNVVYGYTF
TRBV7-9	few	13	TRBJ1-1	TRBD1	TGTGCCAGCCGACAGGGACTCCTCACTGAAGCTTTCTTT	CASRQGLLTEAFF
TRBV28	many	15	TRBJ1-6	NA	TGTGCCAGCAGTATCGGACAAATGAGCAATTCACCCCTCCACTTT	CASSIGQMSNSPLHF
TRBV28	many	16	TRBJ2-7	NA	TGTGCCAGCAGTCCTAGCTATCTCTCTAGCTCCTACGAGCAGTACTTC	CASSPSYLSSSYEQYF
TRBV20-1	NA	14	TRBJ2-7	NA	TGCAGTGCTTTGGACAGCCTTTCCTCCTACGAGCAGTACTTC	CSALDSLSSYEQYF
TRBV4-3	few	14	TRBJ1-5	NA	TGCGCCAGCAGCCAAGGAACCAGGAATCAGCCCCAGCATTTT	CASSQGTRNQPQHF
TRBV7-2	NA	14	TRBJ1-5	NA	TGTGCCAGCAGCCCACAGTGGGGTGAACAGCCCCAGCATTTT	CASSPQWGEQPQHF
TRBV27	many	16	TRBJ2-5	NA	TGTGCCAGCAGCTCCGATCCGGAGGCCGTCCCGGGGACCCAGTACTTC	CASSSDPEAVPGTQYF
TRBV7-2	NA	13	TRBJ1-1	NA	TGTGCCAGGAGGAGCGGGGGAAGGATGGACGCTTTCTTT	CARRSGGRMDAFF
TRBV5-5	NA	15	TRBJ1-1	NA	TGTGCCAGCAGCTTGGGTTGGGGGGGGGTTACTGAAGCTTTCTTT	CASSLGWGGVTEAFF
TRBV11-2	NA	15	TRBJ2-2	TRBD2	TGTGCCAGCAGCCACGATAGCGGGACGGGCGGGGAGCTGTTTTTT	CASSHDSGTGGELFF
TRBV6-1	many	13	TRBJ1-1	NA	TGTGCCAGCAGTGATGTTGGGAACACTGAAGCTTTCTTT	CASSDVGNTEAFF
TRBV10-3	many	13	TRBJ2-7	NA	TGTGCCATCAGGGAGACCAACAAGGACGAGCAGTACTTC	CAIRETNKDEQYF
TRBV28	NA	13	TRBJ2-3	NA	TGTGCCAGCAGTCTCCGGGCCCCAGATACGCAGTATTTT	CASSLRAPDTQYF
TRBV15	many	13	TRBJ1-1	NA	TGTGCCACCAGCTCTGGCGGGGACACTGAAGCTTTCTTT	CATSSGGDTEAFF
TRBV5-1	few	17	TRBJ2-5	TRBD2	TGCGCCAGCAGCTTGGAACTAGCGGGGGCGCAGAGGCAGACCCAGTACTTC	CASSLELAGAQRQTQYF
TRBV28	many	13	TRBJ2-6	NA	TGTGCCAGCAGTTTACGTGGGGCCAACGTCCTGACTTTC	CASSLRGANVLTF
TRBV6-1	many	18	TRBJ1-4	NA	TGTGCCAGCAGTGAACAGAACGTTGGAATAACAACTAATGAAAAACTGTTTTTT	CASSEQNVGITTNEKLFF
TRBV7-2	NA	15	TRBJ2-7	NA	TGTGCCAGCAGCTTAGGGCCAGGACGGCTCTACGAGCAGTACTTC	CASSLGPGRLYEQYF
TRBV7-6	NA	14	TRBJ2-7	NA	TGTGCCAGCAGTCCCACGACAGTCTCCTACGAGCAGTACTTC	CASSPTTVSYEQYF
TRBV29-1	many	13	TRBJ1-2	NA	TGCAGCGTTCATACGGACTACAGCTATGGCTACACCTTC	CSVHTDYSYGYTF
TRBV20-1	few	12	TRBJ2-7	NA	TGCAGCGCTGTCTCGGGGCGAATGGAGCAGTACTTC	CSAVSGRMEQYF
TRBV30	NA	13	TRBJ1-1	NA	TGTGCCTGGAGTGTATTGGGGGGATCTGAAGCTTTCTTT	CAWSVLGGSEAFF
TRBV5-1	many	14	TRBJ1-1	NA	TGCGCCAGCAGCTTGGAGGGAGTTTCCACTGAAGCTTTCTTT	CASSLEGVSTEAFF
TRBV28	NA	18	TRBJ2-7	TRBD2	TGTGCCAGCAGCCCACTGGATACTATAGCGGGGGGATCCTACGAGCAGTACTTC	CASSPLDTIAGGSYEQYF
TRBV20-1	many	14	TRBJ1-5	NA	TGCAGTGCTAGAGATGTAGAAGGCAATCAGCCCCAGCATTTT	CSARDVEGNQPQHF
TRBV6-5	many	14	TRBJ1-4	NA	TGTGCCAGCAGTTACTCGGGGACCGACGAAAAACTGTTTTTT	CASSYSGTDEKLFF
TRBV20-1	few	15	TRBJ1-5	NA	TGCAGTGCTAGAGAATTGTTAAGGGGGGATCAGCCCCAGCATTTT	CSARELLRGDQPQHF
TRBV7-2	many	16	TRBJ2-4	TRBD2	TGTGCCAGCAGCCACTGGACTAGCGGGAATGAAAACATTCAGTACTTC	CASSHWTSGNENIQYF
TRBV27	NA	13	TRBJ1-2	NA	TGTGCCAGCGGACTATCAGGGCTTACTGGCTACACCTTC	CASGLSGLTGYTF
TRBV19	few	14	TRBJ1-5	NA	TGTGCCAGTAGTCACCTCGGGGCGCCGCAGCCCCAGCATTTT	CASSHLGAPQPQHF
TRBV6-5	few	15	TRBJ2-2	NA	TGTGCCAGCAGTTCCGGGACAATAGTCGTCGGGGAGCTGTTTTTT	CASSSGTIVVGELFF
TRBV28	many	15	TRBJ1-4	NA	TGTGCCAGCAGTATCCCCCTGTCCGGGGACGAAAAACTGTTTTTT	CASSIPLSGDEKLFF
TRBV5-6	few	14	TRBJ1-1	NA	TGTGCCAGCAGCCAACGGGACAAGATACCTGAAGCTTTCTTT	CASSQRDKIPEAFF
TRBV14	NA	11	TRBJ2-1	NA	TGTGCCAGCTCACCAGAAAATGAGCAGTTCTTC	CASSPENEQFF
TRBV9	NA	14	TRBJ1-4	NA	TGTGCCAGCAGCGTAGGAGGGGGAAGGGAAAAACTGTTTTTT	CASSVGGGREKLFF
TRBV4-1	once	13	TRBJ1-6	NA	TGCGCCAGCAGCCAAGTAGGTTTCTCACCCCTCCACTTT	CASSQVGFSPLHF
TRBV2	many	15	TRBJ1-1	NA	TGTGCCAGCAGTGAAACCTTAAGACAGGACACTGAAGCTTTCTTT	CASSETLRQDTEAFF
TRBV12-3/TRBV12-4	NA	13	TRBJ1-6	NA	TGTGCCAGCGGCGGCATAAATAATTCACCCCTCCACTTT	CASGGINNSPLHF
TRBV19	many	15	TRBJ2-7	TRBD1	TGTGCCAGTAGTATTGGTGGGACAGGGTCCTACGAGCAGTACTTC	CASSIGGTGSYEQYF
TRBV7-2	NA	15	TRBJ1-1	NA	TGTGCCAGCAGCACGCTACAGGGCTGGTTCACTGAAGCTTTCTTT	CASSTLQGWFTEAFF